The rows below give T cell receptor beta chains drawn from one sample of a study of blood T cell repertoires in COVID-19. Only in-frame clones appear in the TCRdb table, and some are missing; sequencing was by immunoSEQ multiplex PCR. This table holds about 240,000 clones, around 87% found once. The sample was peripheral blood. The receptors shown here come from a woman in her sixties or seventies with active or convalescent COVID-19. Both conserved end residues are part of each CDR3.

v_call: TRBV18
j_call: TRBJ1-1
cdr3_aa: CASSRTGGVTEAFF

v_call: TRBV6-2/TRBV6-3
j_call: TRBJ1-5
cdr3_aa: CASSPPTVRRDQPQHF

v_call: TRBV29-1
j_call: TRBJ2-7
cdr3_aa: CSVEYPGTNYEQYF

v_call: TRBV14
j_call: TRBJ2-7
cdr3_aa: CASRQTGVVYF

v_call: TRBV9
j_call: TRBJ1-6
cdr3_aa: CASSDQDRGSSPLHF

v_call: TRBV6-2/TRBV6-3
j_call: TRBJ2-7
cdr3_aa: CASSPDPTGGGEQYF

v_call: TRBV27
j_call: TRBJ1-6
cdr3_aa: CASSRVVSSYNSPLHF

v_call: TRBV3-1/TRBV3-2
j_call: TRBJ1-2
cdr3_aa: CASSFQGDYGYTF

v_call: TRBV7-8
j_call: TRBJ1-2
cdr3_aa: CASSFLSNYGYTF

v_call: TRBV9
j_call: TRBJ2-1
cdr3_aa: CASSPAGGWYNEQFF

v_call: TRBV12-2
j_call: TRBJ1-6
cdr3_aa: CASRLASGNSPLHF

v_call: TRBV11-2
j_call: TRBJ1-1
cdr3_aa: CASSFLRDRAFRGFF

v_call: TRBV9
j_call: TRBJ1-2
cdr3_aa: CASSNRDRYNYGYTF

v_call: TRBV11-2
j_call: TRBJ2-3
cdr3_aa: CASSPTGGVSTQYF

v_call: TRBV28
j_call: TRBJ1-1
cdr3_aa: CASSPHMNTEAFF

v_call: TRBV3-1/TRBV3-2
j_call: TRBJ2-3
cdr3_aa: CASSQEQASTDTQYF

v_call: TRBV7-2
j_call: TRBJ2-5
cdr3_aa: CASVRGIETQYF

v_call: TRBV18
j_call: TRBJ2-3
cdr3_aa: CASSPRGRASTDTQYF

v_call: TRBV5-1
j_call: TRBJ2-2
cdr3_aa: CASSWSRHGELFF

v_call: TRBV12-5
j_call: TRBJ1-2
cdr3_aa: CASGFPPGVLEGYTF

v_call: TRBV18
j_call: TRBJ1-2
cdr3_aa: CASSPQDRGGGYTF

v_call: TRBV10-2
j_call: TRBJ1-6
cdr3_aa: CASSGRQGTSPLHF

v_call: TRBV3-1/TRBV3-2
j_call: TRBJ1-5
cdr3_aa: CASSQESTGIKQPQHF

v_call: TRBV7-2
j_call: TRBJ2-7
cdr3_aa: CASSLERGGEQYF

v_call: TRBV19
j_call: TRBJ2-2
cdr3_aa: CASSDRAGGELFF

v_call: TRBV9
j_call: TRBJ2-1
cdr3_aa: CASSVSGGGHNEQFF

v_call: TRBV19
j_call: TRBJ2-2
cdr3_aa: CAASGDTGELFF

v_call: TRBV5-1
j_call: TRBJ1-1
cdr3_aa: CASSFRDSRTEAFF

v_call: TRBV4-3
j_call: TRBJ2-3
cdr3_aa: CASSQVYSGGLGDTQYF

v_call: TRBV5-1
j_call: TRBJ1-2
cdr3_aa: CASSLDLVYGYTF

v_call: TRBV5-5
j_call: TRBJ2-3
cdr3_aa: CASSLKLSSGGFSTDTQYF

v_call: TRBV6-1
j_call: TRBJ2-5
cdr3_aa: CASSEAFPGETQYF

v_call: TRBV2
j_call: TRBJ2-1
cdr3_aa: CASSLPGQAINEQFF

v_call: TRBV9
j_call: TRBJ1-1
cdr3_aa: CASSVAGTGGTEAFF

v_call: TRBV11-2
j_call: TRBJ2-3
cdr3_aa: CASTVAGGSTDTQYF

v_call: TRBV9
j_call: TRBJ1-2
cdr3_aa: CASSGTTTANYGYTF

v_call: TRBV6-5
j_call: TRBJ1-2
cdr3_aa: CASSYSPGNYGYTF

v_call: TRBV7-9
j_call: TRBJ2-2
cdr3_aa: CATAVLYPTGELFF

v_call: TRBV6-2/TRBV6-3
j_call: TRBJ1-4
cdr3_aa: CASSLLYHWDSRNEKLFF

v_call: TRBV6-5
j_call: TRBJ1-2
cdr3_aa: CASSRKGGASGYTF

v_call: TRBV7-9
j_call: TRBJ1-1
cdr3_aa: CASSLENSREAFF

v_call: TRBV5-1
j_call: TRBJ1-1
cdr3_aa: CASSLGGLMDTEAFF

v_call: TRBV12-3/TRBV12-4
j_call: TRBJ2-3
cdr3_aa: CASATGVTDTQYF

v_call: TRBV6-1
j_call: TRBJ1-5
cdr3_aa: CASSEALRGRTGSQPQHF

v_call: TRBV6-5
j_call: TRBJ1-1
cdr3_aa: CASSYSDRYGTEAFF

v_call: TRBV6-2/TRBV6-3
j_call: TRBJ1-4
cdr3_aa: CASSSKGLTTNEKLFF

v_call: TRBV9
j_call: TRBJ1-1
cdr3_aa: CASSGGGGTEAFF

v_call: TRBV19
j_call: TRBJ1-3
cdr3_aa: CASSLSTRSSSGNTIYF

v_call: TRBV3-1/TRBV3-2
j_call: TRBJ1-3
cdr3_aa: CASSQGGGTGNTIYF

v_call: TRBV4-3
j_call: TRBJ1-2
cdr3_aa: CASSQDRGGGGAEYGYTF

v_call: TRBV19
j_call: TRBJ2-1
cdr3_aa: CASSLGQGSEQFF

v_call: TRBV3-1/TRBV3-2
j_call: TRBJ2-3
cdr3_aa: CASSLRTGGSSTDTQYF

v_call: TRBV6-5
j_call: TRBJ2-5
cdr3_aa: CASRPTSPRRETQYF

v_call: TRBV12-3/TRBV12-4
j_call: TRBJ2-5
cdr3_aa: CASSLGTKETQYF

v_call: TRBV19
j_call: TRBJ1-6
cdr3_aa: CASAGTGDNSPLHF

v_call: TRBV6-1
j_call: TRBJ1-5
cdr3_aa: CASSELTGGRQPQHF

v_call: TRBV11-2
j_call: TRBJ2-2
cdr3_aa: CASSLSTGTGELFF

v_call: TRBV29-1
j_call: TRBJ2-7
cdr3_aa: CSVEDRSYGGYEQYF

v_call: TRBV6-5
j_call: TRBJ1-1
cdr3_aa: CASSYGPAAFF

v_call: TRBV5-4
j_call: TRBJ1-2
cdr3_aa: CASSVASGGGYGYTF